This passage covers 10 T cell receptor beta chains from one sample sequenced in a study of T cell repertoires in cytomegalovirus infection. Using its own MiXCR run on the reads, TCRdb lists one record per CDR3 protein. The sample includes roughly 990,000 distinct CDR3 sequences, approximately 31% of them seen just once. Which antigens these TCRs recognize remains unknown. This specimen was cultured CD8+ T cells from PBMCs, taken from culture after CMV antigen stimulation. Source of these receptors: a human donor in good health (CMV status not recorded). Some clones in this sample may be carry-over from other donors' samples.

This rearrangement joins TRBV5-4 to TRBJ2-3; TRBD2 is a possible D gene (6 bases). Trimming took 0 bases from V and 2 from J, leaving 13 bases between them. The germline V gene encodes CDR1 SGHNT and CDR2 YYREEE (reference sequence). CDR3 length: 16 residues. The chain's CDR3 is CASSLVPAGVTDTQYF. Written as DNA, the CDR3 is TGTGCCAGCAGCTTGGTCCCAGCGGGCGTCACAGATACGCAGTATTTT.

The J gene is TRBJ1-2, the V gene TRBV4-1; weak D call: TRBD1 (6 bases). Germline CDR1 MGHRA, CDR2 YSYEKL. CDR3 length: 14 residues. Between the trimmed V and J ends, which lost 4 bases and 6 bases, there was a span of 15 bases. The CDR3 DNA sequence: TGCGCCAGCAGCCCTGGGGGCGACGGGAATGGCTACACCTTC. Protein sequence: CASSPGGDGNGYTF.

For this clonotype: This may stem from a read error, because a much larger clone lies one nucleotide away. The chain couples TRBV12-3 or TRBV12-4 to TRBJ1-1, with D unclear. This CDR3 comprises 12 residues. V dropped 5 bases and J dropped 5 bases, with 9 bases sitting between them. The CDR3 sequence is CASSMGITEAFF. CDR3 in DNA: TGTGCCAGCAGTATGGGGATTACTGAAGCTTTCTTT.

A few counts support this clonotype. The chain joins TRBV6-1 to TRBJ1-1, with 8 bases identical to TRBD1. The trim removed 7 bases at V and 5 bases at J, leaving 9 bases unmatched. Germline-derived CDR1 and CDR2 are MNHNS and SASEGT. The CDR3 is made up of 14 amino acids. The chain's CDR3 is CASTLDRVGTEAFF. The CDR3 DNA follows: TGTGCCAGCACCCTGGACAGGGTCGGGACTGAAGCTTTCTTT.

This clonotype was observed a few times. This rearrangement joins TRBV19 to TRBJ1-1; D call uncertain. Trimming took 1 base from V and 4 from J, leaving 10 bases between them. In germline, CDR1 is LNHDA, CDR2 SQIVND (reference sequence). This CDR3 has 14 amino acids. In nucleotides, the CDR3 is TGTGCCAGTAGTATAGTTCTCGGGCTCACTGAAGCTTTCTTT. Amino acid sequence: CASSIVLGLTEAFF. The entire variable domain, with the rest obtained from reference TRBV19 and TRBJ1-1, is as follows: DGGITQSPKYLFRKEGQNVTLSCEQNLNHDAMYWYRQDPGQGLRLIYYSQIVNDFQKGDIAEGYSVSREKKESFPLTVTSAQKNPTAFYLCASSIVLGLTEAFFGQGTRLTVV.

In this sample, this clonotype turned up many times. The genes are TRBV7-9 and TRBJ2-3, with 8 bases identical to TRBD2. Germline assignment: CDR1 SEHNR and CDR2 FQNEAQ (reference sequence). The CDR3 covers 18 residues. J gave up 9 bases and V 2 bases, and 19 bases lay outside the gene matches. CDR3 DNA sequence: TGTGCCAGCAGCTTACCCCCCTTAGCGGGGCCCGCCTTAGACACGCAGTATTTT. This sequence encodes CASSLPPLAGPALDTQYF.

This clonotype was seen repeatedly, ten times or more. Its ends do not fully match the called genes, so a read error is possible. This chain's CDR3 is CASTLEVSGYNEQFF. The CDR3 DNA sequence: TGTGCCAGCACCTTAGAGGTGAGCGGTTACAATGAGCAGTTCTTC. The chain carries TRBV7-6 and TRBJ2-1; D might be TRBD2 (5 bases). The CDR3 runs to 15 residues. In germline, CDR1 is SGHVS, CDR2 FNYEAQ.

The rearrangement joins TRBV19 to TRBJ2-1, with 9 positions matching TRBD2. The CDR3 consists of 16 residues. V lost 5 bases to trimming and J lost 7 bases; unmatched junction nucleotides: 12. Germline CDR1 reads LNHDA; CDR2 reads SQIVND (reference sequence). The CDR3 sequence is CASSVFSSGVENEQFF. The CDR3 bases are TGTGCCAGTAGTGTCTTCTCTAGCGGGGTCGAAAATGAGCAGTTCTTC. Combining the CDR3 with reference TRBV19 and TRBJ2-1 gives the whole variable domain DGGITQSPKYLFRKEGQNVTLSCEQNLNHDAMYWYRQDPGQGLRLIYYSQIVNDFQKGDIAEGYSVSREKKESFPLTVTSAQKNPTAFYLCASSVFSSGVENEQFFGPGTRLTVL.

This clonotype was detected ten times or more. The rearrangement links TRBV7-8 to TRBJ2-5; D call uncertain. The germline CDR1 and CDR2 sequences are SGHVS and FQNEAQ. Trimming removed 5 bases from V and 2 bases from J, with 12 bases in between. The CDR3 is made up of 14 amino acids. CDR3 amino acids: CASSHPEFQETQYF. In nucleotides, the CDR3 is TGTGCCAGCAGCCACCCGGAGTTTCAAGAGACCCAGTACTTC.

The chain recombines TRBV4-3 with TRBJ2-1, with TRBD2 matching 10 bases. The CDR3 covers 17 residues. Germline CDR1 and CDR2: LGHNA and YSLEER. J was trimmed by 8 bases and V by 0 bases; bases with no gene match: 10. Here the CDR3 DNA reads TGCGCCAGCAGCCAAGAATGGACTAGCGGTCCCAGTCATGAGCAGTTCTTC. Its translation: CASSQEWTSGPSHEQFF.